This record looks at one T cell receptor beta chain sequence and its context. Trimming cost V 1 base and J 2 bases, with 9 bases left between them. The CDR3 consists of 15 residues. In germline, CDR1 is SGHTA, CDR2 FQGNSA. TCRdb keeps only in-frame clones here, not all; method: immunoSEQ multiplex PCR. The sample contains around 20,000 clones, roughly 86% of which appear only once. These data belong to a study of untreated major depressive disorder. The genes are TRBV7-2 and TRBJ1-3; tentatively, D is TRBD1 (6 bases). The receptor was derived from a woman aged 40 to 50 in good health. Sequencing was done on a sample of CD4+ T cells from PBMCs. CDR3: CASSLDRVTGNTIYF. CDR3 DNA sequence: TGTGCCAGCAGCTTAGACAGGGTTACTGGAAACACCATATATTTT.